This T cell receptor (beta chain) was identified during a study of Graves' ophthalmopathy and Graves' hyperthyroidism. From RNA, the CDR3 regions of TCR beta chains were amplified and sequenced. HTBI primers served in a first-round RT-PCR, which a second-round multiplex PCR followed. Each CDR3 protein is one row after TCRdb ran MiXCR on the multiplex PCR reads. Of more than 300,000 distinct CDR3 sequences in the sample, just over 15% were seen once. Germline V gene sequence: CDR1 DFQATT, CDR2 SNEGSKA (reference sequence). This CDR3 has 13 amino acids. With 1 base removed from V and 5 bases from J, the gap between germline ends came to 11 bases. This clonotype came up a few times.

The rearrangement uses TRBV20-1 and TRBJ1-1, with D hard to call. The sequence derives from a woman between 18 and 29 years old with stable Graves' hyperthyroidism. The sequenced material came from peripheral blood. The CDR3 loop is CSARVSQKTEAFF. The CDR3 coding sequence is TGCAGTGCTAGAGTCTCCCAAAAAACTGAAGCTTTCTTT.